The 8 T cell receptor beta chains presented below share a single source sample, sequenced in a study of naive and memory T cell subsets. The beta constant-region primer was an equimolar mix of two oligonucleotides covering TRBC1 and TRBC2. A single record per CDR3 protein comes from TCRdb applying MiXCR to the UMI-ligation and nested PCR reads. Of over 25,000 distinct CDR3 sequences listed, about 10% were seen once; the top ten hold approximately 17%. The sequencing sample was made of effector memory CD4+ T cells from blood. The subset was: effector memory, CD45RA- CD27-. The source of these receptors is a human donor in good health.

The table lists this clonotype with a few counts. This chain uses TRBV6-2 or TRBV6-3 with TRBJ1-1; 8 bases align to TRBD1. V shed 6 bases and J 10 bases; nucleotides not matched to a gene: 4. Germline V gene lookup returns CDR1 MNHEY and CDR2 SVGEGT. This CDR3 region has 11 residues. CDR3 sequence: CASSLGTGAFF. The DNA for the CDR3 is TGTGCCAGCAGCCTCGGGACAGGAGCTTTCTTT.

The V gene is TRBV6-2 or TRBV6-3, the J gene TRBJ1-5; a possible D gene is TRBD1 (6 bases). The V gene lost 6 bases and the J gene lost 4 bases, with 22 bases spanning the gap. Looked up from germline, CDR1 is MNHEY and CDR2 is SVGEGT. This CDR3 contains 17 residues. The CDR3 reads CASRGTTTDRKNQPQHF. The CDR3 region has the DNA TGTGCCAGCAGGGGGACAACGACAGATCGGAAGAATCAGCCCCAGCATTTT.

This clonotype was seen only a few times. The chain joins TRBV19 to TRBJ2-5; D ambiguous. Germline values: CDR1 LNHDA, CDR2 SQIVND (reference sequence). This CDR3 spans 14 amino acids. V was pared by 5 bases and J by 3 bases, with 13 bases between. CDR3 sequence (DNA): TGTGCCAGTAGTGCGACGAGCCCTAAAGAGACCCAGTACTTC. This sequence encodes CASSATSPKETQYF. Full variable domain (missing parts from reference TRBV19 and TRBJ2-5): DGGITQSPKYLFRKEGQNVTLSCEQNLNHDAMYWYRQDPGQGLRLIYYSQIVNDFQKGDIAEGYSVSREKKESFPLTVTSAQKNPTAFYLCASSATSPKETQYFGPGTRLLVL.

The CDR3 sequence is CASSWSANWYGYTF. CDR3 DNA sequence: TGTGCCAGCAGTTGGAGTGCCAATTGGTATGGCTACACCTTC. The chain couples TRBV12-3 or TRBV12-4 to TRBJ1-2; D gene unclear. The V end was cut by 4 bases, the J end by 5 bases, with 14 bases between. The CDR3 extends over 14 amino acids.

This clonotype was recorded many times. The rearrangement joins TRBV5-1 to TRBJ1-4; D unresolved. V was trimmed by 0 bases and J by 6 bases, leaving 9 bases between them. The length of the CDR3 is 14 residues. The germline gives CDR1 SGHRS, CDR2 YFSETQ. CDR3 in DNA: TGCGCCAGCAGCTTGGCCGGGTTAGATGAAAAACTGTTTTTT. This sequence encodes CASSLAGLDEKLFF.

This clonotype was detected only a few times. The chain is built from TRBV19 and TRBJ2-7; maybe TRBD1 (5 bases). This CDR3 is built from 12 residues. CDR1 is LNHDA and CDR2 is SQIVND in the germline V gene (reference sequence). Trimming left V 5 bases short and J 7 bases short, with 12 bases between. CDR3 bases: TGTGCCAGTAGTGTCACGGCAGGGGAGCAGTACTTC. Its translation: CASSVTAGEQYF.

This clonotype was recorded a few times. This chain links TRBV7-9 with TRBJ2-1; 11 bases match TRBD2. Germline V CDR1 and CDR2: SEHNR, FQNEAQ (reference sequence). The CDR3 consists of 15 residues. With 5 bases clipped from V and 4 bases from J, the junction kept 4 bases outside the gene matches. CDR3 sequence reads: CASSPASGGYNEQFF. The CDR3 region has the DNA TGTGCCAGCAGCCCAGCTAGCGGGGGGTACAATGAGCAGTTCTTC.

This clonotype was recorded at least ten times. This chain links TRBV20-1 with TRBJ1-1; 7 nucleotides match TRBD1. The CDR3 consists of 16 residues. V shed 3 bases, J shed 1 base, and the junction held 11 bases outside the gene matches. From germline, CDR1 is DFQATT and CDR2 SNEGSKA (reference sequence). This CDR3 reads CSARLEEGARNTEAFF. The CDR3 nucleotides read TGCAGTGCTAGGTTGGAGGAGGGGGCAAGGAACACTGAAGCTTTCTTT.